This TCR beta chain was recovered during a study of shared clonotypes between healthy human individuals. The CDR3 covers 11 residues. Deletions cut 6 bases from V and 8 bases from J, with 10 bases between. CDR1 is SGHTA, CDR2 FQGNSA, per germline. An assay was performed, and its level was deep. Clones were read by immunoSEQ multiplex PCR, and TCRdb kept only the in-frame ones, dropping some. The table has fewer than 1 million clones, roughly 96% seen once; the top ten hold less than 0.25%. Cells designated naive CD8 were CD45RO-negative and were positively selected for CCR7, with terminally differentiated effector memory CD45RA+ cells excluded. Recent vaccinations or acute infections were absent in the healthy HIV-negative adult donors.

The TCR was taken from a man between 25 and 39 years old in good health. Sequenced input: naive CD8+ T cells sorted from blood. The rearrangement links TRBV7-2 to TRBJ1-1; a weak D match, TRBD1 (5 bases). The CDR3 is CASRWDGEAFF. CDR3 DNA: TGTGCCAGCAGATGGGACGGGGAAGCTTTCTTT.